The clone carrying this T cell receptor (beta chain) was observed at least ten times. These data are taken from a study of regulatory T cells in long-lasting Graves disease. Described time point: persistent/refractory GD, antithyroid drugs over 5 years with positive TRAb. After RNA was extracted from PBMCs, the TCR library was made from it. The diagnosis of Graves' disease used American Thyroid Association guidelines. CDR3 regions were amplified by Arm-PCR using iRepertoire HTBI primers to build TCR beta libraries. TCRdb re-called the multiplex PCR reads with MiXCR, one entry per CDR3 protein. The sample records roughly 400,000 distinct CDR3 sequences, 20% to 25% being singletons. Trimming took off 6 bases at V and 4 bases at J, with 6 bases between the two ends. CDR1 is SNHLY and CDR2 is FYNNEI in the germline V gene. This CDR3 comprises 12 residues.

The TCR sequence derives from a female donor with Graves disease. The V and J genes are TRBV2 and TRBJ1-4; possible D gene TRBD1, 6 bases. The sequencing used peripheral blood mononuclear cells (PBMCs), collected when the disease was refractory, from a patient treated with antithyroid drugs. This CDR3 is CASRGGNEKLFF. In DNA form, the CDR3 reads TGTGCCAGCAGAGGGGGTAATGAAAAACTGTTTTTT.